This TCR beta chain was observed in a study of blood T cell repertoires in COVID-19. Study as a whole: Some COVID-19 samples were acute and others convalescent; all came from the United States, Italy and Spain. The cDNA or gDNA used as material had been derived from T cells, B-cell-depleted T cells, or PBMCs.

The age range of participants was about 18 to 89 years, with residence in roughly 25 US areas. Produced via immunoSEQ multiplex PCR; TCRdb's table is partial and in-frame only. The table records around 290,000 clones, approximately 90% of them present only once. Germline V gene data show CDR1 as SGHNT and CDR2 as YYREEE (reference sequence). Trimming shortened V by 2 bases and J by 0 bases, and 15 bases separated the two germline ends. This CDR3 has 17 residues. Sequenced: PBMCs or T cells enriched from blood (not recorded which). The chain uses TRBV5-4 and TRBJ1-3; maybe TRBD1 (6 bases). This clonotype was obtained from an older woman in a cohort exposed to, infected with or recovered from COVID-19 (not recorded which). In DNA form, the CDR3 reads TGTGCCAGCAGCTTAGGGGCAGGGGCCAACTCTGGAAACACCATATATTTT. This codes for CASSLGAGANSGNTIYF.